Below, one T cell receptor beta chain is given with its context. This clonotype showed up just a few times. It lacks a known antigen. The input lacks base qualities; no much larger clone sits a single base away. These data belong to a study of blood T cells in healthy people across ages (dated by TCRdb to the mid-2010s). Regarding the study in general: In model experiments, template switching captured roughly one uniquely barcoded TCR beta cDNA molecule for every two T cells. To track age-related changes in TCR beta repertoire diversity, the study relied on deep sequencing normalized with unique cDNA molecular identifiers. Donors were grouped into four age groups: young (average roughly 17 years), middle-aged (approximately 41), aged (about 59) and long-lived (approximately 78). Donors of different ages were randomly distributed across sequencing lanes to avoid experimental bias. The study analyzed two additional independent replicas of 1 million unique cDNA reads from the same blood draw for two donors, one aged 18 to 29 and one aged 80 or older.

To prepare the library, 5' RACE was applied. TCRdb names Illumina HiSeq 2500 as the instrument used. The second PCR ran for roughly 7 to 11 cycles and used a J-beta primer mix along with a sample-barcoded 5' primer. Each TCR beta cDNA molecule received a unique molecular identifier from a template-switch 5' adaptor carrying 12 random nucleotides. Each sample yielded at least 3 million CDR3-containing paired-end reads. The Mint cDNA synthesis kit, primed by a TRBC-specific oligonucleotide, was used to synthesize first-strand cDNA from all RNA. All cDNA was treated with uracil-DNA glycosylase and then went through a first 18-cycle PCR with the universal primers M1SS and BC2_uni_R. In the authors' own workflow: Normalization of each sample was performed by random selection of 1 million high-quality reads, each carrying a distinct molecular identifier. Reads with shared molecular identifiers were discarded instead of being binned into consensus sequences. MiTCR, set to a Q25 quality threshold and the strictest error-elimination algorithm, was used for CDR3 identification, clonotype clustering and error correction. A nonparametric unseen species model using Euler transformation provided a lower-bound estimate of total TCR beta diversity. TCRdb redid the processing of the public reads, applying fastp at Q25 and MiXCR, and retained in-frame beta chains. Merged by CDR3 protein, the rows form single entries marked with the most common genes and DNA. These V and J calls originate from TCRdb's pipeline instead of the authors' own analysis. Counted in this sample were some 1.5 million distinct CDR3 sequences; roughly two fifths of them appeared once. The top ten constitute 4% of the sample.

The donors were roughly 39 Caucasian individuals from Russia, aged 6 to 90 years, who were systemically healthy. Each donor gave 9 to 10 milliliters of peripheral blood, collected into EDTA-treated Vacutainer tubes. Ficoll-Paque density-gradient centrifugation was used to isolate PBMCs, with at least 7 million obtained per sample. Trizol reagent was used to extract total RNA from the PBMCs, yielding at least 6 micrograms per sample. For every donor, an aliquot of PBMCs went through flow cytometry to measure the percentages of naive CD45RAhigh/CD27high T cells. General findings and caveats noted by the study authors: Estimates of total diversity based on one million sequenced T cells were considered lower bounds and underestimates. Compared with the aged group, the long-lived group had more naive CD4+ T cells, fewer expanded clones and increased TCR diversity, a pattern suggesting age selection. As age increased, observed TCR beta diversity per million T cells dropped in a roughly linear way, and a significant reduction was already evident by age 40. The CMV infection status of donors was not known, potentially confounding age-related changes in expanded clonotypes. Bulk unsorted PBMC profiling prevented conclusive comparison of naive and antigen-experienced compartments. There was a strong correlation between observed TCR beta diversity and the percentage of naive T cells measured by flow cytometry.

The trim is 6 bases for V and 2 bases for J, with a gap of 15 bases between the germline ends. From the cysteine through the phenylalanine, the CDR3 covers 14 amino acids. The sequence is cut down to CDR3 DNA, 42 bases in frame from base 1. The germline V gene (reference sequence) specifies DFQATT as CDR1 and SNEGSKA as CDR2. Sequenced material: blood. The source of this sequence is a woman between 18 and 30 years old in good health. The sequence is built from TRBV20-1 and TRBJ2-3; the D segment could be TRBD1, given 6 matching bases. CDR3 protein: CSAERTDPTDTQYF. At the DNA level, the sequence is TGCAGTGCGGAAAGGACAGACCCCACAGATACGCAGTATTTT.